This T cell receptor (beta chain) comes out of a study of T cell responses to AZD1222 COVID-19 vaccine. General study points: Repertoire collection took place solely once the T cell response had peaked. It should be noted that donors were predominantly white British and more often female, and clonal diversity was possibly underestimated. Vaccine-associated CD4 TCRs spanned spike, dominant at 160-218 and 743-854.

TCRdb's table, derived via immunoSEQ multiplex PCR, lists solely in-frame clones and lacks some. The repertoire consists of fewer than 120,000 clones, with just under 95% occurring once and the leading ten covering 7.5% to 9%. CDR3 size: 13 residues. V lost 3 bases and J lost 4, with 7 bases in between. Germline V gene lookup returns CDR1 LGHNA and CDR2 YNFKEQ. In regard to this clone: What it binds is not known.

The TCR originated in an adult in good health. This chain connects TRBV4-2 to TRBJ1-3; D remains ambiguous. Sequenced material: peripheral blood, taken on day 0 of AZD1222 vaccination. CDR3 bases: TGTGCCAGCAGCCAGCGGAACGGAAACACCATATATTTT. Translated, it gives CASSQRNGNTIYF.